These 29 T cell receptor beta chains originate from one sample sequenced in a study of shared clonotypes between healthy human individuals (TCRdb year 2020). Library creation used the immunoSEQ multiplex PCR assay. This immuneACCESS table, as held by TCRdb, lists in-frame sequences with V and J called but not all clones. Of the missing ones, under half trace to an unresolved V gene in checked studies; the others have no known cause. A total of approximately 2.4 million clones appear in this sample, approximately 95% of them only once. The top ten clones comprise 0.1% to 0.15% of the sample. Sequenced sample: naive CD4+ T cells sorted from blood. This sample's cell subset or site label indicates: CD45RA+ positively selected. The receptors derive from a man between 18 and 35 years old in good health.

The chain combines TRBV4-2 with TRBJ2-7, with D perhaps TRBD2 (5 bases). Germline V gene sequence: CDR1 LGHNA, CDR2 YNFKEQ. The CDR3 loop spans 15 amino acids. Trimming stripped 0 bases from V and 7 bases from J, with 16 bases between. For the CDR3, the DNA is TGTGCCAGCAGCCAAGATTTGCGGGCCCCTAGGGAGCAGTACTTC. As protein: CASSQDLRAPREQYF.

The chain has TRBV4-2 and TRBJ2-4; TRBD2 matches 10 bases. V lost 2 bases, J lost 9 bases, and 10 bases stayed unmatched. This CDR3 is built from 16 residues. Germline loops: CDR1 LGHNA, CDR2 YNFKEQ. The DNA for the CDR3 is TGTGCCAGCAGCCAACCGGGACTAGCGCCGTTCGGCATTCAGTACTTC. Its translation is CASSQPGLAPFGIQYF.

The chain recombines TRBV5-4 with TRBJ1-2, with 9 bases fitting TRBD1. CDR1 is SGHNT, CDR2 YYREEE, per germline (reference sequence). This CDR3 region has 14 residues. The V and J ends lost 4 bases and 2 bases, in that order; junction bases with no gene match: 3. The DNA of the CDR3 is TGTGCCAGCAGCACAGGGGGCGTGAACTATGGCTACACCTTC. As protein: CASSTGGVNYGYTF.

The rearrangement uses TRBV18 and TRBJ1-5; 7 bases match TRBD1. This CDR3 spans 18 amino acids. Trimming at V came to 3 bases and at J to 4 bases, leaving 15 bases not matched to a gene. Germline V gene lookup returns CDR1 KGHSH and CDR2 LQKENI. The CDR3 region has the DNA TGTGCCAGCTCACCGGGGATCACGCCAGGGGGGATGAATCAGCCCCAGCATTTT. The encoded protein is CASSPGITPGGMNQPQHF.

This clone is a singleton in its sample. V usage is TRBV7-8 and J usage is TRBJ1-2; TRBD1 might be the D (5 bases). The V and J ends lost 0 bases and 6 bases respectively, with 8 bases between them. From germline, CDR1 is SGHVS and CDR2 FQNEAQ. The CDR3 has 13 residues. The CDR3 here is CASSLAQGNGYTF. In DNA, the CDR3 is TGTGCCAGCAGCTTAGCTCAGGGAAATGGCTACACCTTC. Based on the CDR3 plus reference TRBV7-8 and TRBJ1-2, the full variable domain is GAGVSQSPRYKVAKRGQDVALRCDPISGHVSLFWYQQALGQGPEFLTYFQNEAQLDKSGLPSDRFFAERPEGSVSTLKIQRTQQEDSAVYLCASSLAQGNGYTFGSGTRLTVV.

V gene TRBV29-1 combines with J gene TRBJ2-7; 7 positions agree with TRBD1. The V gene's germline CDR1 is SQVTM and CDR2 ANQGSEA. The J segment lost 3 bases and the V segment lost 6 bases, leaving 8 bases of the junction unmatched. The CDR3 has 13 residues. The chain's CDR3 is CSVSRGLGYEQYF. The CDR3 DNA reads as TGCAGCGTCTCGAGGGGGCTTGGCTACGAGCAGTACTTC.

This chain joins TRBV7-2 and TRBJ2-4; 8 bases line up with TRBD1. This CDR3 comprises 19 residues. Germline loops: CDR1 SGHTA, CDR2 FQGNSA. The V and J ends lost 5 bases and 3 bases, in that order; junction bases with no gene match: 18. CDR3 coding DNA: TGTGCCAGCAGCCAGGGGGCCGATGGCGAGGGTGTCGTCAAAAACATTCAGTACTTC. The encoded protein is CASSQGADGEGVVKNIQYF.

This chain joins TRBV9 and TRBJ2-4; D is uncertain. Between the trimmed V and J ends, which lost 6 bases and 2 bases, there was a span of 12 bases. Germline CDR1 and CDR2: SGDLS and YYNGEE. The CDR3 covers 14 residues. The CDR3, as DNA: TGTGCCAGCAACCTTCCCGACCCCAAAAACATTCAGTACTTC. Amino acids: CASNLPDPKNIQYF.

J is TRBJ1-1 and V is TRBV12-1; the table names TRBD1, a call not compared with the DNA. TRBV12-1 is annotated as a pseudogene. CDR3 length equals 16 residues. DNA for the CDR3: TGTGCCAGCAGCTCCCTCCACGGGGACAGGAACACTGAAGCTTTCTTT. Amino acids: CASSSLHGDRNTEAFF.

The J gene is TRBJ2-1, the V gene TRBV30; 7 bases line up with TRBD2. The CDR3 has 15 amino acids. Germline V gene lookup returns CDR1 GTSNPN and CDR2 SVGIG (reference sequence). V lost 0 bases, J lost 8 bases, and 10 bases stayed unmatched. Here the CDR3 reads CAWSVGRETAYEQFF. The CDR3 DNA reads as TGTGCCTGGAGTGTCGGGCGGGAGACGGCCTATGAGCAGTTCTTC.

Worth noting for this clone: The same CDR3 can be traced to other DNA sequences in this sample. The chain has TRBV4-3 and TRBJ1-1; D is unresolved. CDR3 length: 13 amino acids. From germline, CDR1 is LGHNA and CDR2 YSLEER. Trimming removed 0 bases at V and 1 base at J, with 3 bases between. The CDR3 loop reads CASSQDWNTEAFF. CDR3 nucleotide sequence: TGCGCCAGCAGCCAAGATTGGAACACTGAAGCTTTCTTT.

This clone was detected once. V usage is TRBV25-1 and J usage is TRBJ2-7; 10 bases fit TRBD1. Germline CDR1 is MGHDK and CDR2 is SYGVNS. The CDR3 runs to 15 residues. V gave up 3 bases and J gave up 7 bases; unmatched junction bases: 9. The CDR3 protein is CASSDRGTGDREQYF. The DNA for the CDR3 is TGTGCCAGCAGTGATAGGGGGACAGGGGACCGGGAGCAGTACTTC.

This sequence joins TRBV19 and TRBJ1-1; weak D call: TRBD1 (5 bases). Germline V gene sequence: CDR1 LNHDA, CDR2 SQIVND (reference sequence). There are 16 residues in the CDR3. V lost 7 bases and J lost 1, with 19 bases in between. The CDR3 bases are TGTGCCAGTACCCCACCGGGGCTAGGTACGAACACTGAAGCTTTCTTT. This gives the protein CASTPPGLGTNTEAFF.

This clone was counted a few times. This chain connects TRBV30 to TRBJ1-2; D possibly corresponds to TRBD1 (6 bases). Deletions cut 1 base from V and 8 bases from J, with 20 bases between. CDR1 GTSNPN and CDR2 SVGIG come from the germline V gene (reference sequence). The CDR3 is 15 residues long. CDR3 amino acids: CAWSAGSRKGGGYTF. The CDR3, as DNA: TGTGCCTGGAGTGCAGGGAGCCGGAAAGGGGGAGGCTACACCTTC.

This chain links TRBV28 with TRBJ2-2, with 9 bases lining up with TRBD1. V lost 5 bases and J lost 8; bases outside the gene matches: 12. Germline CDR1 reads MDHEN; CDR2 reads SYDVKM. The CDR3 has 16 residues. CDR3 sequence reads: CASSALTGTGRGELFF. DNA of the CDR3: TGTGCCAGCAGTGCTCTTACCGGGACAGGGAGAGGGGAGCTGTTTTTT.

This chain links TRBV25-1 with TRBJ1-1; no firm D call. The CDR3 is made up of 15 amino acids. Germline V lookup: CDR1 MGHDK, CDR2 SYGVNS. Deletions cut 6 bases from V and 0 bases from J, with 14 bases between. The CDR3 coding sequence is TGTGCCAGCAGCGCCGGAGGGATTCTGAACACTGAAGCTTTCTTT. Translating it yields CASSAGGILNTEAFF.

The chain carries TRBV30 and TRBJ2-7; the match to TRBD2 covers 13 bases. Germline assignment: CDR1 GTSNPN and CDR2 SVGIG (reference sequence). Germline trimming cut 1 base from V and 6 bases from J; bases unmatched to any gene: 6. CDR3 size: 15 residues. The CDR3 loop reads CAWSARTSGRGEQYF. CDR3 nucleotide sequence: TGTGCCTGGAGTGCCCGGACTAGCGGGAGAGGCGAGCAGTACTTC.

A note on this clone: This specimen includes other DNA sequences encoding the same CDR3. The chain employs TRBV4-3 and TRBJ1-4; TRBD1 is a possible D gene (5 bases). Trimming removed 0 bases at V and 5 bases at J, with 10 bases between. Germline loops: CDR1 LGHNA, CDR2 YSLEER. This CDR3 has 15 residues. The CDR3 is CASSQDQGTNEKLFF. Written as DNA, the CDR3 is TGCGCCAGCAGCCAAGATCAGGGAACCAATGAAAAACTGTTTTTT.

This clone was counted a single time. This chain connects TRBV7-9 to TRBJ1-4; D ambiguous. With 5 bases removed from V and 7 bases from J, the gap between germline ends came to 14 bases. The germline CDR1 and CDR2 sequences are SEHNR and FQNEAQ (reference sequence). CDR3 length equals 14 residues. CDR3 in DNA: TGTGCCAGCAGCCACGGAGAAGGAGCTGAAAAACTGTTTTTT. Protein: CASSHGEGAEKLFF.

The chain uses TRBV6-5 and TRBJ2-1, with 9 bases matching TRBD1. The length of the CDR3 is 14 residues. The V and J ends lost 8 bases and 5 bases, in that order; junction bases with no gene match: 7. Per germline, CDR1 MNHEY and CDR2 SVGAGI. DNA for the CDR3: TGTGCCAGCCGGGGGGACAGGGCTGACAATGAGCAGTTCTTC. Protein: CASRGDRADNEQFF.

The rearrangement joins TRBV15 to TRBJ2-2; 11 nucleotides align to TRBD1. The V gene's germline CDR1 is LNHNV and CDR2 YYDKDF (reference sequence). The J segment lost 6 bases and the V segment lost 4 bases, leaving 4 bases of the junction unmatched. This CDR3 is 15 amino acids long. The CDR3 spells CATSKDRGLAGELFF. DNA of the CDR3: TGTGCCACCAGCAAGGACAGGGGGCTTGCCGGGGAGCTGTTTTTT.

The chain combines TRBV30 with TRBJ1-3; D unresolved. Germline V lookup: CDR1 GTSNPN, CDR2 SVGIG (reference sequence). Trimming pared 3 bases from V and 0 bases from J, leaving 12 bases between. This CDR3 is 15 amino acids long. CDR3 sequence reads: CAWSVGRNSGNTIYF. The CDR3 DNA reads TGTGCCTGGAGCGTCGGGCGAAACTCTGGAAACACCATATATTTT.

V usage is TRBV9 and J usage is TRBJ1-2; perhaps TRBD1 as D (6 bases). The CDR3 consists of 19 residues. V was trimmed by 3 bases and J by 5 bases, leaving 29 bases between them. CDR1 and CDR2 from the germline V gene are SGDLS and YYNGEE. CDR3 bases: TGTGCCAGCAGCGGAGAGTTTCCGGGACATCTACCTTTAGCGTATGGCTACACCTTC. Translated, it gives CASSGEFPGHLPLAYGYTF.

The V and J genes are TRBV7-2 and TRBJ2-2; D perhaps matches TRBD1 (5 bases). Germline-derived CDR1 and CDR2 are SGHTA and FQGNSA. Between the trimmed V and J ends, which lost 4 bases and 4 bases, there was a span of 10 bases. The CDR3 is 14 amino acids. The chain's CDR3 is CASSSSGFTGELFF. CDR3 DNA: TGTGCCAGCAGCTCCTCAGGGTTCACCGGGGAGCTGTTTTTT.

This chain joins TRBV5-8 and TRBJ1-5, with D unclear. Germline V gene sequence: CDR1 SGHTS, CDR2 YDEGEE. Trimming pared 2 bases from V and 1 base from J, leaving 10 bases between. This CDR3 comprises 15 residues. CDR3 nucleotides: TGTGCCAGCAGCTTCCGGGGAGTCAGCAATCAGCCCCAGCATTTT. Translating it yields CASSFRGVSNQPQHF.

In DNA form, the CDR3 reads TGTGCCAGCAGCCAAGGGGGTAGCGAGACCCAGTACTTC. Protein: CASSQGGSETQYF. J is TRBJ2-5 and V is TRBV7-2; the D gene is possibly TRBD1 (6 bases). There are 13 residues in the CDR3. Germline loops: CDR1 SGHTA, CDR2 FQGNSA. The ends were cut back, 5 bases at V and 5 bases at J, with 12 bases in the middle.

V is TRBV7-8 and J is TRBJ1-1, with unresolved D. From germline, CDR1 is SGHVS and CDR2 FQNEAQ. V was trimmed by 2 bases and J by 4 bases, leaving 14 bases between them. This CDR3 has 15 residues. This chain's CDR3 is CASSLLRVGATEAFF. For the CDR3, the DNA is TGTGCCAGCAGCTTACTGAGGGTGGGTGCCACTGAAGCTTTCTTT. The full variable domain, in which reference TRBV7-8 and TRBJ1-1 provide the parts outside the CDR3, is GAGVSQSPRYKVAKRGQDVALRCDPISGHVSLFWYQQALGQGPEFLTYFQNEAQLDKSGLPSDRFFAERPEGSVSTLKIQRTQQEDSAVYLCASSLLRVGATEAFFGQGTRLTVV.

This chain links TRBV19 with TRBJ1-5; maybe TRBD1 (5 bases). The germline gives CDR1 LNHDA, CDR2 SQIVND (reference sequence). Trimming removed 5 bases from V and 5 bases from J, with 13 bases in between. The CDR3 totals 14 residues. The DNA for the CDR3 is TGTGCCAGTAGTGCCGGGACCGGAGATCAGCCCCAGCATTTT. The encoded protein is CASSAGTGDQPQHF.

The chain couples TRBV2 to TRBJ2-5; no firm D call. CDR1 and CDR2 (germline): SNHLY, FYNNEI. V lost 6 bases to trimming and J lost 2 bases, with 16 bases between them. This CDR3 region has 15 residues. The CDR3 spells CASSRPGPSQETQYF. The DNA for the CDR3 is TGTGCCAGCAGCAGACCGGGCCCTTCACAAGAGACCCAGTACTTC. Together with reference TRBV2 and TRBJ2-5, the CDR3 gives the full variable domain: EPEVTQTPSHQVTQMGQEVILRCVPISNHLYFYWYRQILGQKVEFLVSFYNNEISEKSEIFDDQFSVERPDGSNFTLKIRSTKLEDSAMYFCASSRPGPSQETQYFGPGTRLLVL.